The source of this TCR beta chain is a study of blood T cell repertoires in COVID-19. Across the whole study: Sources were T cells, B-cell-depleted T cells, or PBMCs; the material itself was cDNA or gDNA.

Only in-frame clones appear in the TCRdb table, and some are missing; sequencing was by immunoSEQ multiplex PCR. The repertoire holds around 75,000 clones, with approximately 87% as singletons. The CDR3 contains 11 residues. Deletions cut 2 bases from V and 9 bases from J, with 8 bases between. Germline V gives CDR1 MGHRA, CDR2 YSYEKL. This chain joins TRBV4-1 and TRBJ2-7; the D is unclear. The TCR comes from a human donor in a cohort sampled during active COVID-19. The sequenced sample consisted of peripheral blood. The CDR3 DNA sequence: TGCGCCAGCAGCCAATCAGGCATGCAGTACTTC. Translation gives CASSQSGMQYF.